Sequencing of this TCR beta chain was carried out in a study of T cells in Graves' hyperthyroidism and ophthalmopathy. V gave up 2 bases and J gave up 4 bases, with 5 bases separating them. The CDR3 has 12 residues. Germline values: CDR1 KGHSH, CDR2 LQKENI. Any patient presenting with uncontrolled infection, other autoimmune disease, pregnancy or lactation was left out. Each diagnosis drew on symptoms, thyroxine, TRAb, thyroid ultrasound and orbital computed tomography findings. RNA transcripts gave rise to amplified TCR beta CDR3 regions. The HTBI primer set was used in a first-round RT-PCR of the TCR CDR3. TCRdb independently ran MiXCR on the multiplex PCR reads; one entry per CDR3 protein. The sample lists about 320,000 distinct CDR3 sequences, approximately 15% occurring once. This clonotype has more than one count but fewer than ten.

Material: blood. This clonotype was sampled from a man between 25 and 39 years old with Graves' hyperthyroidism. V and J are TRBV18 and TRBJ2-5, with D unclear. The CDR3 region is CASSPARETQYF. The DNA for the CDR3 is TGTGCCAGCTCACCAGCTCGAGAGACCCAGTACTTC.